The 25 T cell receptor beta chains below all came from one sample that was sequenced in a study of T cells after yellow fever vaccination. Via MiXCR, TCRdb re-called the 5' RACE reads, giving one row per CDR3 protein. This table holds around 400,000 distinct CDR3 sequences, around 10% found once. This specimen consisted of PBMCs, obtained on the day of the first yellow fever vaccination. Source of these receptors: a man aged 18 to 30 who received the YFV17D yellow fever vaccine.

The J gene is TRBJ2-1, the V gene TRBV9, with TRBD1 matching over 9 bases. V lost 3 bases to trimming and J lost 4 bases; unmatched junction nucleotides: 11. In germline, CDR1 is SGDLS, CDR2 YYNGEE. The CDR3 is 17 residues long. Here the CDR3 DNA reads TGTGCCAGCAGCGGGGACAGGGCCGGGGGTATATACAATGAGCAGTTCTTC. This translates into CASSGDRAGGIYNEQFF.

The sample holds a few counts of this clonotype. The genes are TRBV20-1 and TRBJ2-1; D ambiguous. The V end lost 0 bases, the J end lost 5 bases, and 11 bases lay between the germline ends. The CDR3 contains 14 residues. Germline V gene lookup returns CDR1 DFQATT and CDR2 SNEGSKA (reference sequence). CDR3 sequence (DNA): TGCAGTGCTAGAGACTCCCGCGGAAACAATGAGCAGTTCTTC. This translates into CSARDSRGNNEQFF.

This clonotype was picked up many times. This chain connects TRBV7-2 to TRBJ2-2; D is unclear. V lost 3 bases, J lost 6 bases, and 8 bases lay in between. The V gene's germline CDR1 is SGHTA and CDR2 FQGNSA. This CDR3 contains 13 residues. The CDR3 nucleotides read TGTGCCAGCAGCTTTTGGGTGTCCGGGGAGCTGTTTTTT. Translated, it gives CASSFWVSGELFF. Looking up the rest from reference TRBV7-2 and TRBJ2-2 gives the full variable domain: GAGVSQSPSNKVTEKGKDVELRCDPISGHTALYWYRQSLGQGLEFLIYFQGNSAPDKSGLPSDRFSAERTGGSVSTLTIQRTQQEDSAVYLCASSFWVSGELFFGEGSRLTVL.

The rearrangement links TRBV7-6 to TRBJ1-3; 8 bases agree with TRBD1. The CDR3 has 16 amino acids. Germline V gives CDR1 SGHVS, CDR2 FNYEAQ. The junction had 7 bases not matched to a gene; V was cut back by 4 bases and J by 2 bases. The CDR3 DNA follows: TGTGCCAGCAGCTCTCACATGACAGGGGCTGGAAACACCATATATTTT. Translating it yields CASSSHMTGAGNTIYF.

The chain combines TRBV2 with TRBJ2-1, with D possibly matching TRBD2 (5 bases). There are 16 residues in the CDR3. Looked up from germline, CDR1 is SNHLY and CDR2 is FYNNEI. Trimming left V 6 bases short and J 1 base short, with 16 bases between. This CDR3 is CASREVGSGSYNEQFF. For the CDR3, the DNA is TGTGCCAGCAGAGAGGTAGGGTCGGGGTCCTACAATGAGCAGTTCTTC.

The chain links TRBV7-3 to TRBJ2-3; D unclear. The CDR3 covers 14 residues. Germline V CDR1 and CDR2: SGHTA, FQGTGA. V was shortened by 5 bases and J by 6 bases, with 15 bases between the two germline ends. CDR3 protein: CASSPNQIGDTQYF. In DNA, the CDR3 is TGTGCCAGCAGCCCAAATCAAATCGGGGATACGCAGTATTTT.

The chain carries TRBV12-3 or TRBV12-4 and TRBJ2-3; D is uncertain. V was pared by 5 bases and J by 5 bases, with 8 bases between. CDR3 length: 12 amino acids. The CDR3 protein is CASSRNRDTQYF. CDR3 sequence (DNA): TGTGCCAGCAGTCGGAACCGAGATACGCAGTATTTT.

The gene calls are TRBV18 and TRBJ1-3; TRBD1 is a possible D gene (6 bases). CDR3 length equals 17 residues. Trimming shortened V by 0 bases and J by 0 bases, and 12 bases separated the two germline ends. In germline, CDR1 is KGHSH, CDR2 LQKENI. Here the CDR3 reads CASSPPGTSYSGNTIYF. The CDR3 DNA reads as TGTGCCAGCTCACCACCGGGGACATCTTACTCTGGAAACACCATATATTTT.

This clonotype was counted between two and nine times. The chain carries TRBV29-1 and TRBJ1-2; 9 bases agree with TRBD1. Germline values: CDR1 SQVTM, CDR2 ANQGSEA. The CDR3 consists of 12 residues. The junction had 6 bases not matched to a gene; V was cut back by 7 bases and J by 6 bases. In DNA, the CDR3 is TGCAGCGCTGAGACAGGGGGGGATGGCTACACCTTC. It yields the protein CSAETGGDGYTF.

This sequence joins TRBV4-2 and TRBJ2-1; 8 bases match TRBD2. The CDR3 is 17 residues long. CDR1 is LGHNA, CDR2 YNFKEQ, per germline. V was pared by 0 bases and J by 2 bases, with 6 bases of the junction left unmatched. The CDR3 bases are TGTGCCAGCAGCCAAGAAACGGGGGGGCCCCCCTACAATGAGCAGTTCTTC. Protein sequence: CASSQETGGPPYNEQFF.

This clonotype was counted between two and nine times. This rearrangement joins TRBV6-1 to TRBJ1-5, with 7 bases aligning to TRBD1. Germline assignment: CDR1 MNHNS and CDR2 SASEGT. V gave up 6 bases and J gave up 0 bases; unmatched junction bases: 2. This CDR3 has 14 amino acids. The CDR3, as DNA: TGTGCCAGCAGACAGGGGAATAGCAATCAGCCCCAGCATTTT. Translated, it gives CASRQGNSNQPQHF.

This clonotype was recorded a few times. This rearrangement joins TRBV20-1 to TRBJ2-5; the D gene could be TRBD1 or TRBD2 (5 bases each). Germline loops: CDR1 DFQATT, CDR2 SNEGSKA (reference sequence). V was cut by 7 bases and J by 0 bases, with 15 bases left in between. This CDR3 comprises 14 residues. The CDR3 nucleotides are TGCAGTGGGGGGACCGGGGCCTACCAAGAGACCCAGTACTTC. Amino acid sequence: CSGGTGAYQETQYF.

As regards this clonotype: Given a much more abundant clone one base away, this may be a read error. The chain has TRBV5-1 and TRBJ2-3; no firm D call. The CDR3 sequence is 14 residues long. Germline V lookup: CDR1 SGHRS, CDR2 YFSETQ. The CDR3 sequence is CTSSLEGRTDTQYF. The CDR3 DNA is TGCACCAGCAGCTTGGAAGGGCGCACAGATACGCAGTATTTT. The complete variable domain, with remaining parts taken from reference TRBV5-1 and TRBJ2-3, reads KAGVTQTPRYLIKTRGQQVTLSCSPISGHRSVSWYQQTPGQGLQFLFEYFSETQRNKGNFPGRFSGRQFSNSRSEMNVSTLELGDSALYLCTSSLEGRTDTQYFGPGTRLTVL.

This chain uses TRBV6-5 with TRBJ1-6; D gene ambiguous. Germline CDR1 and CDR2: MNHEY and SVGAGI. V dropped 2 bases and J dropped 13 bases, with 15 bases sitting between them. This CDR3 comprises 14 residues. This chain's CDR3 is CASSYQPRMTPLHF. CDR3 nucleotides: TGTGCCAGCAGTTACCAACCCCGGATGACGCCCCTCCACTTT.

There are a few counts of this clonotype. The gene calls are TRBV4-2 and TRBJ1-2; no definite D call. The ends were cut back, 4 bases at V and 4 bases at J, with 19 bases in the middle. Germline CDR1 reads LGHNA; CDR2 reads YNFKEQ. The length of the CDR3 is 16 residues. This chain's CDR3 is CASSLHSKTDTYGYTF. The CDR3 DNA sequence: TGTGCCAGCAGCCTACACTCCAAGACGGATACCTATGGCTACACCTTC.

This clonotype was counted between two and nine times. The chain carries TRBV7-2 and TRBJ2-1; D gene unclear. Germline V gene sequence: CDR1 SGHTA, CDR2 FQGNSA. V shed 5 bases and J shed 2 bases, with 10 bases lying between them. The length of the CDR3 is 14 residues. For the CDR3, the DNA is TGTGCCAGCAGCACACCACGACCCTACAATGAGCAGTTCTTC. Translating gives CASSTPRPYNEQFF.

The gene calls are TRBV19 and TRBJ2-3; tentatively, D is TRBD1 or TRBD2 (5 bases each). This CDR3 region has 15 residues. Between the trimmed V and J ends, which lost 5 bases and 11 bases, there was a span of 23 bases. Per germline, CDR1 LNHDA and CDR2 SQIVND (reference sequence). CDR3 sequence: CASSFITGTPEEQYF. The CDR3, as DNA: TGTGCCAGTAGTTTCATAACCGGGACCCCTGAGGAGCAGTATTTT. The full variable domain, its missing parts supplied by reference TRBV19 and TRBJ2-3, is DGGITQSPKYLFRKEGQNVTLSCEQNLNHDAMYWYRQDPGQGLRLIYYSQIVNDFQKGDIAEGYSVSREKKESFPLTVTSAQKNPTAFYLCASSFITGTPEEQYFGPGTRLTVL.

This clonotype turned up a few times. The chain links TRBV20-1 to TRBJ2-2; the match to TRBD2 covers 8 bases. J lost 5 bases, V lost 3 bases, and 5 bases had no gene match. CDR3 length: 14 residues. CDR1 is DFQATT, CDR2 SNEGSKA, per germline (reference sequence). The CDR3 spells CSASGGAYTGELFF. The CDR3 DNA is TGCAGTGCTAGCGGGGGGGCCTATACCGGGGAGCTGTTTTTT.

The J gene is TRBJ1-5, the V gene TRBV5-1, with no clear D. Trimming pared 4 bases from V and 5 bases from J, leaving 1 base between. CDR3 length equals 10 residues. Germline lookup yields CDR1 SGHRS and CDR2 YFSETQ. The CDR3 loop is CASSHQPQHF. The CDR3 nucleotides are TGCGCCAGCAGCCATCAGCCCCAGCATTTT.

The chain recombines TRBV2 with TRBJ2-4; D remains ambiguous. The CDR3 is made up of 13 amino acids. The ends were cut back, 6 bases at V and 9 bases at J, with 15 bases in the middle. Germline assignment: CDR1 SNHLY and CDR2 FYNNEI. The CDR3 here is CASSAAPRGIQYF. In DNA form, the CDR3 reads TGTGCCAGCAGCGCCGCCCCCCGCGGCATTCAGTACTTC. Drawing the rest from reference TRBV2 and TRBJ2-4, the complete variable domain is EPEVTQTPSHQVTQMGQEVILRCVPISNHLYFYWYRQILGQKVEFLVSFYNNEISEKSEIFDDQFSVERPDGSNFTLKIRSTKLEDSAMYFCASSAAPRGIQYFGAGTRLSVL.

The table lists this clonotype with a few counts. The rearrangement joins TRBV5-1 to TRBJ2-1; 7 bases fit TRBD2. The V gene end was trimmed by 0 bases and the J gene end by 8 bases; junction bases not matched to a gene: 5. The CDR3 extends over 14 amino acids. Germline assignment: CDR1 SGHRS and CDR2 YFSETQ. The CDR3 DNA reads TGCGCCAGCAGCTTGGGGGAGGGTTGGGATGAGCAGTTCTTC. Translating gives CASSLGEGWDEQFF. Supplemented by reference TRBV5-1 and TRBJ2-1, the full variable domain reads KAGVTQTPRYLIKTRGQQVTLSCSPISGHRSVSWYQQTPGQGLQFLFEYFSETQRNKGNFPGRFSGRQFSNSRSEMNVSTLELGDSALYLCASSLGEGWDEQFFGPGTRLTVL.

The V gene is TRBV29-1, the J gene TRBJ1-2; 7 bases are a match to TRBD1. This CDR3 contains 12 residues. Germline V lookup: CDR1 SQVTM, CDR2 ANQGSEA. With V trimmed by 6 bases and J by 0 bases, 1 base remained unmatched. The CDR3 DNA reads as TGCAGCGTGACAGGGCCTAACTATGGCTACACCTTC. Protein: CSVTGPNYGYTF.

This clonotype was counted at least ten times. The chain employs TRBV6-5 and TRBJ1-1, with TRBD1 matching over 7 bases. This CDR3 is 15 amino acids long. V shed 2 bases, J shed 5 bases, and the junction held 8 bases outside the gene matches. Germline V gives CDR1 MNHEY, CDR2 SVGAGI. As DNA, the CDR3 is TGTGCCAGCAGTTACCGAGGGGGCATAGGGACTGAAGCTTTCTTT. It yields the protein CASSYRGGIGTEAFF.

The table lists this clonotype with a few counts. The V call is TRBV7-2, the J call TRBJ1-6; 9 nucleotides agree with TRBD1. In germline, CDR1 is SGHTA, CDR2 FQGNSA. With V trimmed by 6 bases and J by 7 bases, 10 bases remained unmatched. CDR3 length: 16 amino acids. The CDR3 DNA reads TGTGCCAGCAGTTCCCTTCCAACAGGGGGCAATTCACCCCTCCACTTT. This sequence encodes CASSSLPTGGNSPLHF.

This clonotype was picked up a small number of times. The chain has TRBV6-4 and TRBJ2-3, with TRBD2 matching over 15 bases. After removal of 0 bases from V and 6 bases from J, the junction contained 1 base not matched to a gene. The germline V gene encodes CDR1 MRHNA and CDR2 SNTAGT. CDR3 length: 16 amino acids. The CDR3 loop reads CASSDSGTSGGDTQYF. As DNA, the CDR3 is TGTGCCAGCAGTGACTCCGGGACTAGCGGGGGGGATACGCAGTATTTT.